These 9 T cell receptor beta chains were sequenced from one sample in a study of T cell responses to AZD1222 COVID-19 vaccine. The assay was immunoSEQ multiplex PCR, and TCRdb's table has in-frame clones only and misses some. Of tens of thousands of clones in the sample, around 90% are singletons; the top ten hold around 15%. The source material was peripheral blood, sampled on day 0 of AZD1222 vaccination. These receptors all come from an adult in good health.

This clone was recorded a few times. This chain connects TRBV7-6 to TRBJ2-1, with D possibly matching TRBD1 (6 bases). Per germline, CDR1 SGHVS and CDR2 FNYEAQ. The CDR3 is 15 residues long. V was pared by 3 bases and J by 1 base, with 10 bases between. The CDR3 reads CASSLDTGSYNEQFF. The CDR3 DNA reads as TGTGCCAGCAGCTTGGATACAGGGTCCTACAATGAGCAGTTCTTC.

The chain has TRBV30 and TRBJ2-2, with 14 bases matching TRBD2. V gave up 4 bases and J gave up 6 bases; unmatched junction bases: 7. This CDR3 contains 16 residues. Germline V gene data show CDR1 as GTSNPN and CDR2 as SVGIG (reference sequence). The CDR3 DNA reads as TGTGCCTGGAATCCCCCGACTAGCGGGAGGGCCGGGGAGCTGTTTTTT. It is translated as CAWNPPTSGRAGELFF.

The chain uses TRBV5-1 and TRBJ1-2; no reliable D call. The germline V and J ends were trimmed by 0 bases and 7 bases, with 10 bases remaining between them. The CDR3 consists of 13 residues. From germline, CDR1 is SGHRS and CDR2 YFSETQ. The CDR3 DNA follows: TGCGCCAGCAGCTTGGCCGGCTATAGTGGCTACACCTTC. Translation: CASSLAGYSGYTF.

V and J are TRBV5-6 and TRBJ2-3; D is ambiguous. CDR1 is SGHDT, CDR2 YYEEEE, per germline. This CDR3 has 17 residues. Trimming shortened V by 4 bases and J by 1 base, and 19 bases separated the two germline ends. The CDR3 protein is CASSRLLGPTRTDTQYF. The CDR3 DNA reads TGTGCCAGCAGCCGACTGCTAGGTCCCACTCGCACAGATACGCAGTATTTT.

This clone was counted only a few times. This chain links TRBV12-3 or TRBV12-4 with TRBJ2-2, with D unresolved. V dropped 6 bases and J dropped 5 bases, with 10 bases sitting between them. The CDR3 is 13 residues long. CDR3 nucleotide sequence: TGTGCCAGCAGAAAGACCGGAACCGGGGAGCTGTTTTTT. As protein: CASRKTGTGELFF.

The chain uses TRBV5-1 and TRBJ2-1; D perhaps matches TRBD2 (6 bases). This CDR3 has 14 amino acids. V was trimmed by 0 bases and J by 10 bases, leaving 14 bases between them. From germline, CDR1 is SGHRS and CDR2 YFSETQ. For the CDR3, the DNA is TGCGCCAGCAGCTTGGGGGGCGGGACGCCAGAGCAGTTCTTC. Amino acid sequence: CASSLGGGTPEQFF.

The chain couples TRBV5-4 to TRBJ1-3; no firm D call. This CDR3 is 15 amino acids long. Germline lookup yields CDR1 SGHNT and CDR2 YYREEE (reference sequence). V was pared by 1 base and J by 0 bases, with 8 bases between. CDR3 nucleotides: TGTGCCAGCAGCTTGAACCGCTTCTCTGGAAACACCATATATTTT. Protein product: CASSLNRFSGNTIYF.

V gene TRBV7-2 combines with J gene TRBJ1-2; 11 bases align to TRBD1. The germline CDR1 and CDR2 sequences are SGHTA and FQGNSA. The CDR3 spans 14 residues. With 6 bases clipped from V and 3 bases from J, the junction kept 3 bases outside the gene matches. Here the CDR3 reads CASSGQGADYGYTF. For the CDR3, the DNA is TGTGCCAGCAGTGGACAGGGGGCTGACTATGGCTACACCTTC.

CDR3 loop: CASSEGLADYNEQFF. The CDR3 region has the DNA TGTGCCAGCAGCGAGGGACTAGCGGACTACAATGAGCAGTTCTTC. The rearrangement links TRBV9 to TRBJ2-1; 11 bases are shared with TRBD2. Looked up from germline, CDR1 is SGDLS and CDR2 is YYNGEE. The CDR3 extends over 15 amino acids. The junction had 2 bases not matched to a gene; V was cut back by 3 bases and J by 3 bases.